Each of the 16 T cell receptor beta chains below was sequenced from the same sample in a study of cytotoxic CD8 clonotypes in ibrutinib-treated CLL. Data came from immunoSEQ multiplex PCR; TCRdb stores just in-frame clones and leaves some out. Of about 30,000 clones listed, around three fifths are singletons. Sequencing used PBMCs, obtained before ibrutinib treatment. The receptor set was obtained from a human donor with chronic lymphocytic leukemia.

This clone has just a few counts. The chain recombines TRBV6-1 with TRBJ2-1, with TRBD2 matching 11 bases. J was trimmed by 5 bases and V by 6 bases; bases with no gene match: 6. The CDR3 has 15 amino acids. Germline-derived CDR1 and CDR2 are MNHNS and SASEGT. The CDR3 region is CASRAKTSGNNEQFF. In DNA form, the CDR3 reads TGTGCCAGCAGAGCAAAGACTAGCGGGAACAATGAGCAGTTCTTC.

This chain links TRBV28 with TRBJ2-7, with a weak D call TRBD1 (7 bases). V lost 2 bases, J lost 6 bases, and 17 bases lay in between. There are 15 residues in the CDR3. Germline V gives CDR1 MDHEN, CDR2 SYDVKM. The CDR3 here is CASSLLGQGGREQYF. CDR3 sequence (DNA): TGTGCCAGCAGTTTACTGGGTCAGGGGGGTCGCGAGCAGTACTTC.

This clone was recorded a few times. The gene calls are TRBV5-1 and TRBJ2-5; 7 positions match TRBD1. Germline V gene sequence: CDR1 SGHRS, CDR2 YFSETQ. This CDR3 region has 15 residues. The V segment lost 4 bases and the J segment 4 bases; nucleotides outside the gene matches: 10. CDR3: CASSKGQSPRETQYF. The CDR3 nucleotides are TGCGCCAGCAGCAAGGGACAGTCGCCCCGAGAGACCCAGTACTTC.

The chain links TRBV5-1 to TRBJ2-5; the D gene could be TRBD1 or TRBD2 (6 bases each). Germline V gives CDR1 SGHRS, CDR2 YFSETQ. Trimming removed 5 bases from V and 4 bases from J, with 15 bases in between. This CDR3 comprises 14 residues. The CDR3 is CASRQGRGGETQYF. In nucleotides, the CDR3 is TGCGCCAGCAGGCAGGGCAGGGGAGGAGAGACCCAGTACTTC.

This chain links TRBV6-5 with TRBJ1-5; D not certain. Germline V gene lookup returns CDR1 MNHEY and CDR2 SVGAGI. V was clipped by 6 bases and J by 5 bases, with 17 bases between them. This CDR3 is built from 15 residues. As DNA, the CDR3 is TGTGCCAGCAGGACCGAACGGGCAGCTTATCAGCCCCAGCATTTT. Its translation is CASRTERAAYQPQHF.

Points on this clone: Other DNA variants within this sample encode the same CDR3. V and J are TRBV7-8 and TRBJ2-5; TRBD2 matches at 7 bases. The V segment lost 5 bases and the J segment 5 bases; nucleotides outside the gene matches: 8. This CDR3 region has 14 residues. Germline CDR1 SGHVS, CDR2 FQNEAQ. The CDR3 DNA follows: TGTGCCAGCAGCCTAGAGGTAGCGGGCGAGACCCAGTACTTC. Translating it yields CASSLEVAGETQYF.

This chain uses TRBV10-1 with TRBJ2-7, with a weak D call TRBD1 (5 bases). The CDR3 length is 14 residues. The V gene lost 5 bases and the J gene lost 1 base, with 12 bases spanning the gap. Germline lookup yields CDR1 WNHNN and CDR2 SYGVQD (reference sequence). In nucleotides, the CDR3 is TGCGCCAGCAGTTTAACCAGGGATTCCTACGAGCAGTACTTC. Its translation is CASSLTRDSYEQYF.

A single count supports this clone. The rearrangement uses TRBV30 and TRBJ2-1; 11 bases fit TRBD2. The J segment lost 10 bases and the V segment lost 5 bases, leaving 10 bases of the junction unmatched. CDR1 and CDR2 (germline): GTSNPN, SVGIG (reference sequence). The CDR3 sequence is 14 residues long. CDR3 sequence: CAWGTSGGRVEQFF. DNA for the CDR3: TGTGCCTGGGGCACTAGCGGGGGCCGGGTAGAGCAGTTCTTC.

In this sample, this clone turned up a few times. V usage is TRBV5-1 and J usage is TRBJ2-2; 10 nucleotides align to TRBD2. Germline CDR1 is SGHRS and CDR2 is YFSETQ. After removal of 4 bases from V and 8 bases from J, the junction contained 8 bases not matched to a gene. The CDR3 contains 15 residues. This CDR3 reads CASSPFLAGEGELFF. The DNA of the CDR3 is TGCGCCAGCAGCCCCTTCCTAGCGGGAGAGGGGGAGCTGTTTTTT.

This chain connects TRBV7-9 to TRBJ2-7; no reliable D call. The CDR3 length is 14 residues. Germline loops: CDR1 SEHNR, CDR2 FQNEAQ (reference sequence). Trimming removed 0 bases from V and 0 bases from J, with 6 bases in between. The CDR3 bases are TGTGCCAGCAGCTTAGCTGAGAGCTCCTACGAGCAGTACTTC. This gives the protein CASSLAESSYEQYF.

The chain has TRBV2 and TRBJ2-1, with D perhaps TRBD1 (6 bases). Germline V gene lookup returns CDR1 SNHLY and CDR2 FYNNEI. The CDR3 has 13 residues. Trimming took 6 bases from V and 9 from J, leaving 15 bases between them. CDR3 in DNA: TGTGCCAGCAGCGTAGACAGGTATGGTGAGCAGTTCTTC. It specifies CASSVDRYGEQFF.

V usage is TRBV4-1 and J usage is TRBJ1-4, with D unresolved. CDR3 length: 13 residues. Germline V gives CDR1 MGHRA, CDR2 YSYEKL. V shed 2 bases and J shed 7 bases, with 8 bases lying between them. The CDR3 DNA sequence: TGCGCCAGCAGCCAACTTAGAGGTGAAAAACTGTTTTTT. Its translation: CASSQLRGEKLFF.

This chain connects TRBV10-2 to TRBJ1-4; TRBD1 aligns across 10 bases. V dropped 4 bases and J dropped 6; count of bases not matched to a gene: 5. From germline, CDR1 is WSHSY and CDR2 SAAADI. The CDR3 consists of 15 residues. The CDR3 DNA follows: TGCGCCAGCAGTGGCCGGGACAGGGGAGATGAAAAACTGTTTTTT. Its protein is CASSGRDRGDEKLFF.

This sequence joins TRBV9 and TRBJ1-4; weak D call: TRBD1 (5 bases). CDR1 SGDLS and CDR2 YYNGEE come from the germline V gene. The CDR3 extends over 15 amino acids. Trimming removed 0 bases from V and 5 bases from J, with 11 bases in between. The CDR3 DNA follows: TGTGCCAGCAGCGTAGCGGCAGGGCAGAATGAAAAACTGTTTTTT. Residues: CASSVAAGQNEKLFF.

This chain uses TRBV5-1 with TRBJ2-7; TRBD2 aligns across 11 bases. The CDR3 is 15 amino acids. V shed 7 bases and J 3 bases; nucleotides not matched to a gene: 9. The germline CDR1 and CDR2 sequences are SGHRS and YFSETQ. The CDR3 is CASSLTSGSIYEQYF. CDR3 coding DNA: TGCGCCAGCTCCCTAACTAGCGGGAGTATCTACGAGCAGTACTTC.

The rearrangement links TRBV7-2 to TRBJ1-5; TRBD1 matches 7 bases. CDR1 and CDR2 from the germline V gene are SGHTA and FQGNSA. The CDR3 is 13 residues long. V was clipped by 6 bases and J by 10 bases; unmatched bases: 9. This CDR3 is CASRAQGFSPQHF. Written as DNA, the CDR3 is TGTGCCAGCAGAGCACAGGGGTTTAGTCCCCAGCATTTT.